This T cell receptor beta chain was identified in a study of T cells after yellow fever vaccination. TCRdb reanalysed the 5' RACE reads using MiXCR and keeps one entry per CDR3 protein. The repertoire holds approximately 74,000 distinct CDR3 sequences, with approximately 7.7% as singletons. Note on this clonotype: Its antigen is currently unknown.

There are 17 residues in the CDR3. Germline values: CDR1 DFQATT, CDR2 SNEGSKA (reference sequence). The ends lost 0 bases at V and 6 bases at J; junction bases unmatched: 13. Whole-study results and caveats: Re-detected after boosting: most primary clones, 96% of CD4 and 88% of CD8.

This receptor was obtained from a man aged 18 to 30 who received the YFV17D yellow fever vaccine. Sequencing was performed on CD8+ T cells sorted from PBMCs, taken less than 6 days after the first yellow fever vaccination. The chain employs TRBV20-1 and TRBJ1-2; 10 bases map to TRBD1. CDR3 coding DNA: TGCAGTGCTAGAGATGGACCCCGGGACAGGGGTAGACATGGCTACACCTTC. Translating gives CSARDGPRDRGRHGYTF.